This paragraph covers one T cell receptor (beta chain) sequence. In the source study's methods: Nucleated cell counts were estimated from reference gene primer amplification. The method was immunoSEQ multiplex PCR; TCRdb's version includes in-frame clones alone and lacks a portion of them. That table gives V, J and clone size, and the DNA gave D and trimming. The sample lists around 150,000 clones, approximately 84% occurring once. Germline V gene sequence: CDR1 SGHRS, CDR2 YFSETQ. V lost 0 bases and J 0 bases, leaving 16 bases between the germline ends. The CDR3 runs to 19 residues. This sample is part of a study of blood T cell repertoires in COVID-19.

Sample: peripheral blood. The gene calls are TRBV5-1 and TRBJ2-6; no firm D call. The receptor was isolated from a woman older than 75 with acute or convalescent COVID-19. The CDR3 region is CASSLEAGVDHSGANVLTF. In nucleotides, the CDR3 is TGCGCCAGCAGCTTGGAGGCTGGAGTTGATCACTCTGGGGCCAACGTCCTGACTTTC.